The clone carrying this TCR beta chain appeared once. Authors' methods: Amplification of reference gene primers provided the estimated nucleated cell counts. Repertoires were generated with immunoSEQ multiplex PCR, while TCRdb's copy carries only in-frame clones and drops some. V and J calls and clone size are those listed in that table; D and trimming were worked out from the DNA. The sample records around 260,000 clones, around nine tenths being singletons. The sample comes from a study of blood T cell repertoires in COVID-19. Germline V gene data show CDR1 as SGHRS and CDR2 as YFSETQ. V dropped 4 bases and J dropped 3 bases, with 14 bases sitting between them. The CDR3 runs 14 residues.

This chain connects TRBV5-1 to TRBJ2-7; maybe TRBD1 (5 bases). Sequences were obtained from peripheral blood. This clonotype originated in a woman in her sixties or seventies with COVID-19, enrolled during active disease. The CDR3 sequence: CASSVDTKNYEQYF. Here the CDR3 DNA reads TGCGCCAGCAGCGTGGACACGAAAAACTACGAGCAGTACTTC.